This entry is about one TCR beta chain. This CDR3 is built from 14 residues. J was trimmed by 13 bases and V by 4 bases; bases with no gene match: 14. In germline, CDR1 is SGDLS, CDR2 YYNGEE. Clones were read by immunoSEQ multiplex PCR, and TCRdb kept only the in-frame ones, dropping some. The table includes about 110,000 clones, 75% to 95% detected once. Sample time point: peripheral blood 6 weeks after treatment start. This specimen comes from a study of PD-L1 blockade in urothelial cancer. Study summary: Atezolizumab was started by patients at some point between 2014 and 2015 at 1,200 mg intravenously every 3 weeks.

This sequence was found in a man in his fifties or sixties with urothelial cancer. The source was PBMCs, collected around atezolizumab (anti-PD-L1) treatment. V usage is TRBV9 and J usage is TRBJ2-1; 7 positions agree with TRBD1. The CDR3 loop is CASSLRSDRETQFF. The CDR3 DNA reads TGTGCCAGCAGCCTTCGCTCCGACAGGGAAACCCAGTTCTTC. Full variable domain (rest looked up from reference TRBV9 and TRBJ2-1): DSGVTQTPKHLITATGQRVTLRCSPRSGDLSVYWYQQSLDQGLQFLIQYYNGEERAKGNILERFSAQQFPDLHSELNLSSLELGDSALYFCASSLRSDRETQFFGPGTRLTVL.